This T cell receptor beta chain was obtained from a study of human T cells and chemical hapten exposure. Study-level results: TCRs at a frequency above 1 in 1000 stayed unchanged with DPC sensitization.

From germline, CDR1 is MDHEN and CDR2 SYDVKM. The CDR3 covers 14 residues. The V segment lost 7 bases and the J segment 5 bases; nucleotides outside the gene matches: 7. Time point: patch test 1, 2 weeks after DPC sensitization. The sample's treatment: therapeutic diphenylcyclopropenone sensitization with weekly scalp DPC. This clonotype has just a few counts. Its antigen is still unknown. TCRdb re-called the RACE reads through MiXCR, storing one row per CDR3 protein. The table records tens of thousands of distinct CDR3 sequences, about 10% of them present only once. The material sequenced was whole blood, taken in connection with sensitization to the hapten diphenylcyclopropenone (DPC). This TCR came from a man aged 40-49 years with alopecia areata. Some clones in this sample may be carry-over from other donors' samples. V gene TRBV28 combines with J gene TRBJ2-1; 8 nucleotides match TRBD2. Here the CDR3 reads CASKDTSGNNEQFF. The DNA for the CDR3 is TGTGCCAGCAAAGATACTAGCGGCAACAATGAGCAGTTCTTC.